This T cell receptor (beta chain) was recorded in a study of blood T cell repertoires in COVID-19. The wider study: T cells, B-cell-depleted T cells, or PBMCs provided the cDNA or gDNA that served as material.

Authors' analysis steps: Reference gene primers were amplified, and this amplification served to estimate nucleated cell counts. Assay used: immunoSEQ multiplex PCR; TCRdb lists only in-frame clones, some missing. V, J and clone size reflect that table, while D and trimming were determined from the DNA. In the table there are hundreds of thousands of clones, 83% of which are singletons. A Seattle source enrolled patients during active infection and followed them longitudinally. The CDR3 length is 15 residues. The V and J ends lost 4 bases and 7 bases, in that order; junction bases with no gene match: 7. Per the germline V gene, CDR1 is GTSNPN and CDR2 is SVGIG (reference sequence).

The rearrangement uses TRBV30 and TRBJ2-1, with TRBD2 identical over 13 bases. This receptor was identified in a woman in her thirties with COVID-19, enrolled during active disease. Sequencing input: peripheral blood. The CDR3 here is CAWTTGLAGVNEQFF. The CDR3 nucleotides read TGTGCCTGGACAACCGGACTAGCGGGAGTTAATGAGCAGTTCTTC.